Listed here is a single TCR beta chain. Antigen: not known. The data were taken from a study of shared clonotypes between healthy human individuals. Whole-study context: CD4 naive and CD4 memory each took three plates per donor, while CD8 naive took two and CD8 memory one. Study results and caveats: Naive CD4 clonotypes overlapped across a handful of donors at around 5%.

Germline values: CDR1 MGHRA, CDR2 YSYEKL. V lost 4 bases, J lost 5 bases, and 9 bases stayed unmatched. This CDR3 region has 16 residues. Authors' processing steps: Filtering of immunoSEQ junctional sequences could not match full-length read filtering. Sequenced by immunoSEQ multiplex PCR; TCRdb stores in-frame clones only, minus some. D and trimming were read from the DNA, whereas the V and J calls and clone size are those reported in that table. The sample holds around 2.5 million clones, roughly 93% seen once. Material: naive CD4+ T cells from PBMCs. Subset defined: CD45RA+ positively selected. The chain employs TRBV4-1 and TRBJ2-1; 9 positions match TRBD2. The receptor's source is a man between 18 and 29 years old in good health. Some clones in this sample may be carry-over from other donors' samples. CDR3 in DNA: TGCGCCAGCAGCCTACGCGCTAGCGGGACAAACAATGAGCAGTTCTTC. It specifies CASSLRASGTNNEQFF.